This paragraph reports one T cell receptor (beta chain). The source of the sample is a study of shared clonotypes between healthy human individuals. Replicate PCRs run on unsorted PBMC used roughly 0.3 ug DNA, which was around 30,000 T cell genomes. Sequenced by immunoSEQ multiplex PCR; TCRdb stores in-frame clones only, minus some. The data hold about 460,000 clones, with around 77% observed a single time. CDR1 LNHDA and CDR2 SQIVND come from the germline V gene (reference sequence). The length of the CDR3 is 14 residues. V was cut by 3 bases and J by 5 bases, with 13 bases left in between. The study drew its donors from healthy HIV-negative adults without recent acute infections or vaccinations. Nashville, Tennessee was home to all donors, each a Caucasian adult. Genomic DNA for unsorted samples, which was extracted with the QIAamp DNA Blood Mini kit, came from roughly 100 million PBMCs.

The genes are TRBV19 and TRBJ1-1; D call uncertain. The sample taken for sequencing was PBMCs. The TCR comes from a woman in her thirties or forties in good health. Some clones in this sample may be carry-over from other donors' samples. The CDR3 protein is CASSIDRFGTEAFF. The CDR3 bases are TGTGCCAGTAGTATCGATAGGTTCGGTACTGAAGCTTTCTTT.